The 24 T cell receptor beta chains reported below all come from one sample, sequenced in a study of T cells in localized non-small cell lung cancer. The assay was immunoSEQ multiplex PCR, and TCRdb's table has in-frame clones only and misses some. The sample has some 53,000 clones; 70% to 90% are singletons. The sequencing used peripheral blood, collected before any cancer treatment. Source of these receptors: a male donor aged 60 or over with stage III squamous cell lung carcinoma.

The chain is built from TRBV30 and TRBJ2-2, with D possibly TRBD1 on 6 matching bases. Germline loops: CDR1 GTSNPN, CDR2 SVGIG (reference sequence). Trimming pared 3 bases from V and 1 base from J, leaving 18 bases between. The CDR3 spans 17 residues. CDR3 nucleotide sequence: TGTGCCTGGAGGTCCAGGGGACCCGTCTTGAACACCGGGGAGCTGTTTTTT. This translates into CAWRSRGPVLNTGELFF.

The V call is TRBV6-4, the J call TRBJ2-1; perhaps TRBD1 as D (5 bases). The V gene's germline CDR1 is MRHNA and CDR2 SNTAGT. The V gene lost 7 bases and the J gene lost 4 bases, with 17 bases spanning the gap. The CDR3 loop spans 15 amino acids. For the CDR3, the DNA is TGTGCCAGCAATTACGGACAAGTCCCTTACAATGAGCAGTTCTTC. Translating it yields CASNYGQVPYNEQFF.

The chain is built from TRBV6-6 and TRBJ1-5, with a weak D call TRBD1 (5 bases). CDR1 MNHNY and CDR2 SVGAGI come from the germline V gene (reference sequence). The CDR3 extends over 14 amino acids. The V end lost 2 bases, the J end lost 6 bases, and 11 bases lay between the germline ends. This chain's CDR3 is CASSYTDKPQPQHF. CDR3 sequence (DNA): TGTGCCAGCAGTTACACGGACAAGCCTCAGCCCCAGCATTTT.

This chain's CDR3 is CSVGGSYNEQFF. The CDR3 nucleotides are TGCAGCGTCGGTGGGTCCTACAATGAGCAGTTCTTC. V usage is TRBV29-1 and J usage is TRBJ2-1; D not certain. The CDR3 is 12 residues long. Germline assignment: CDR1 SQVTM and CDR2 ANQGSEA. V dropped 6 bases and J dropped 1 base, with 7 bases sitting between them.

CDR3 protein: CASSLQAGVLYNEQFF. The CDR3 DNA follows: TGTGCCAGCAGCTTACAAGCGGGAGTCCTCTACAATGAGCAGTTCTTC. The V call is TRBV7-2, the J call TRBJ2-1; 8 bases agree with TRBD2. V was pared by 2 bases and J by 3 bases, with 6 bases of the junction left unmatched. This CDR3 comprises 16 residues. Looked up from germline, CDR1 is SGHTA and CDR2 is FQGNSA. Full variable domain (outside the CDR3, taken from reference TRBV7-2 and TRBJ2-1): GAGVSQSPSNKVTEKGKDVELRCDPISGHTALYWYRQSLGQGLEFLIYFQGNSAPDKSGLPSDRFSAERTGGSVSTLTIQRTQQEDSAVYLCASSLQAGVLYNEQFFGPGTRLTVL.

The gene calls are TRBV7-6 and TRBJ1-4; no clear D gene. Trimming took 2 bases from V and 8 from J, leaving 3 bases between them. Germline V gene lookup returns CDR1 SGHVS and CDR2 FNYEAQ. The CDR3 sequence is 11 residues long. The CDR3 spells CASSLNEKLFF. CDR3 nucleotides: TGTGCCAGCAGCTTAAACGAAAAACTGTTTTTT.

The J gene is TRBJ2-7, the V gene TRBV11-2; 7 bases map to TRBD2. The length of the CDR3 is 17 residues. Germline CDR1 reads SGHAT; CDR2 reads FQNNGV. With V trimmed by 2 bases and J by 4 bases, 14 bases remained unmatched. The CDR3 spells CASSLSTRVSGTYEQYF. DNA for the CDR3: TGTGCCAGCAGCTTAAGTACAAGAGTCAGCGGGACGTACGAGCAGTACTTC.

The V and J genes are TRBV5-6 and TRBJ1-2, with 7 bases fitting TRBD1. Germline V gives CDR1 SGHDT, CDR2 YYEEEE. J was trimmed by 4 bases and V by 4 bases; bases with no gene match: 10. The length of the CDR3 is 15 residues. CDR3 region: CASSRPGQTFYGYTF. The CDR3 DNA sequence: TGTGCCAGCAGCCGACCGGGACAGACATTCTATGGCTACACCTTC.

In this sample, this clone turned up once. The CDR3 is CASSQRQGYYEQYF. The CDR3 region has the DNA TGCGCCAGCAGCCAAAGACAGGGCTACTACGAGCAGTACTTC. This chain uses TRBV4-1 with TRBJ2-7; TRBD1 matches at 7 bases. V was pared by 2 bases and J by 3 bases, with 4 bases of the junction left unmatched. This CDR3 spans 14 amino acids. Germline lookup yields CDR1 MGHRA and CDR2 YSYEKL.

The chain uses TRBV7-8 and TRBJ2-3; 7 bases map to TRBD1. The J segment lost 2 bases and the V segment lost 1 base, leaving 3 bases of the junction unmatched. Germline V gene data show CDR1 as SGHVS and CDR2 as FQNEAQ. The CDR3 is 15 amino acids. The CDR3 sequence is CASSLGGQPTDTQYF. In nucleotides, the CDR3 is TGTGCCAGCAGCTTAGGGGGACAGCCCACAGATACGCAGTATTTT.

The CDR3 bases are TGTGCCAGCAGCGGGGGTGAGAGTAATTCCTACGAGCAGTACTTC. Translated, it gives CASSGGESNSYEQYF. The rearrangement links TRBV7-2 to TRBJ2-7; D is perhaps TRBD1 or TRBD2 (5 bases each). V was clipped by 5 bases and J by 1 base, with 15 bases between them. The CDR3 is made up of 15 amino acids. Germline V gene data show CDR1 as SGHTA and CDR2 as FQGNSA.

V and J are TRBV5-1 and TRBJ1-4; TRBD1 agrees at 8 bases. The germline CDR1 and CDR2 sequences are SGHRS and YFSETQ. This CDR3 is built from 17 residues. V was pared by 5 bases and J by 4 bases, with 13 bases of the junction left unmatched. The chain's CDR3 is CASRRGQGSRVNEKLFF. In DNA, the CDR3 is TGCGCCAGCAGACGTGGACAGGGATCGCGGGTTAATGAAAAACTGTTTTTT. The full variable domain, in which reference TRBV5-1 and TRBJ1-4 provide the parts outside the CDR3, is KAGVTQTPRYLIKTRGQQVTLSCSPISGHRSVSWYQQTPGQGLQFLFEYFSETQRNKGNFPGRFSGRQFSNSRSEMNVSTLELGDSALYLCASRRGQGSRVNEKLFFGSGTQLSVL.

This rearrangement joins TRBV13 to TRBJ2-5; D is uncertain. The germline gives CDR1 PRHDT, CDR2 FYEKMQ (reference sequence). The CDR3 sequence is 15 residues long. V was pared by 0 bases and J by 2 bases, with 10 bases between. The CDR3 coding sequence is TGTGCCAGCAGCTTAGGGCGCACTTCTCAAGAGACCCAGTACTTC. It yields the protein CASSLGRTSQETQYF.

This clone was counted a few times. V is TRBV11-2 and J is TRBJ2-1; 10 nucleotides match TRBD2. CDR1 SGHAT and CDR2 FQNNGV come from the germline V gene. The CDR3 has 16 residues. With 2 bases clipped from V and 9 bases from J, the junction kept 10 bases outside the gene matches. In DNA form, the CDR3 reads TGTGCCAGCAGCTTAATGTCTAGCGGGAGCCGTTTTGAGCAGTTCTTC. Protein: CASSLMSSGSRFEQFF.

The chain employs TRBV28 and TRBJ2-1; a possible D gene is TRBD2 (5 bases). Deletions cut 6 bases from V and 8 bases from J, with 20 bases between. Germline assignment: CDR1 MDHEN and CDR2 SYDVKM. CDR3 length: 15 residues. CDR3 nucleotides: TGTGCCAGCAGCCGACCGGGATCGCTGTCAGATGAGCAGTTCTTC. It is translated as CASSRPGSLSDEQFF.

The rearrangement uses TRBV6-1 and TRBJ2-7; D is possibly TRBD1 (5 bases). The CDR3 is made up of 14 amino acids. Germline assignment: CDR1 MNHNS and CDR2 SASEGT. The ends were cut back, 2 bases at V and 3 bases at J, with 11 bases in the middle. The CDR3 bases are TGTGCCAGCAGTGAATATTGGCAGGGCTACGAGCAGTACTTC. Its translation: CASSEYWQGYEQYF.

The V and J genes are TRBV27 and TRBJ2-1; 9 bases fit TRBD2. The CDR3 has 16 amino acids. The V gene end was trimmed by 7 bases and the J gene end by 4 bases; junction bases not matched to a gene: 11. In germline, CDR1 is MNHEY, CDR2 SMNVEV (reference sequence). The CDR3 reads CASTGPIAGGYNEQFF. Written as DNA, the CDR3 is TGTGCCAGCACTGGCCCCATCGCGGGAGGGTACAATGAGCAGTTCTTC.

The count of this clone is one. J is TRBJ2-7 and V is TRBV5-4, with 14 nucleotides matching TRBD2. CDR3 length equals 16 residues. Germline values: CDR1 SGHNT, CDR2 YYREEE (reference sequence). V shed 3 bases, J shed 4 bases, and the junction held 6 bases outside the gene matches. CDR3 protein: CASSYGTSGSIYEQYF. For the CDR3, the DNA is TGTGCCAGCAGCTACGGGACTAGCGGGAGTATATACGAGCAGTACTTC.

Only a few counts were recorded for this clone. The J gene is TRBJ2-3, the V gene TRBV6-4; 9 positions match TRBD2. The V segment lost 3 bases and the J segment 0 bases; nucleotides outside the gene matches: 7. This CDR3 spans 17 amino acids. From germline, CDR1 is MRHNA and CDR2 SNTAGT. This CDR3 reads CASSESAAGGSTDTQYF. CDR3 in DNA: TGTGCCAGCAGTGAATCCGCGGCGGGGGGGAGCACAGATACGCAGTATTTT.

The rearrangement links TRBV5-1 to TRBJ2-6; D not resolved. The germline V gene encodes CDR1 SGHRS and CDR2 YFSETQ. With 4 bases removed from V and 0 bases from J, the gap between germline ends came to 5 bases. CDR3 length: 14 residues. DNA of the CDR3: TGCGCCAGCAGCGAGAGCTCTGGGGCCAACGTCCTGACTTTC. Amino acid sequence: CASSESSGANVLTF.

The DNA of the CDR3 is TGCAGCGGCGCCCCTTTCGGGGGAGGGGCCAATGAGCAGTTCTTC. Translation gives CSGAPFGGGANEQFF. V gene TRBV29-1 combines with J gene TRBJ2-1, with TRBD2 identical over 7 bases. This CDR3 has 15 residues. Germline V gene data show CDR1 as SQVTM and CDR2 as ANQGSEA. V was pared by 7 bases and J by 6 bases, with 15 bases of the junction left unmatched.

The chain links TRBV6-5 to TRBJ2-7, with TRBD1 matching over 10 bases. Germline V CDR1 and CDR2: MNHEY, SVGAGI. The CDR3 is 15 amino acids. V gave up 5 bases and J gave up 5 bases; unmatched junction bases: 9. The DNA of the CDR3 is TGTGCCAGCAGTGGCCCCCGGACAGGGGGGCACGAGCAGTACTTC. It specifies CASSGPRTGGHEQYF.

The rearrangement uses TRBV7-6 and TRBJ1-2; maybe TRBD1 (5 bases). Germline V CDR1 and CDR2: SGHVS, FNYEAQ. With 3 bases removed from V and 7 bases from J, the gap between germline ends came to 21 bases. The CDR3 spans 16 residues. The CDR3: CASSFPGGGAYGGYTF. The CDR3 DNA follows: TGTGCCAGCAGCTTCCCCGGAGGAGGGGCGTATGGTGGCTACACCTTC. The full variable domain, in which reference TRBV7-6 and TRBJ1-2 provide the parts outside the CDR3, is GAGVSQSPRYKVTKRGQDVALRCDPISGHVSLYWYRQALGQGPEFLTYFNYEAQQDKSGLPNDRFSAERPEGSISTLTIQRTEQRDSAMYRCASSFPGGGAYGGYTFGSGTRLTVV.

This chain uses TRBV30 with TRBJ2-1, with 11 positions matching TRBD2. The germline V gene has CDR1 GTSNPN and CDR2 SVGIG (reference sequence). The CDR3 covers 12 residues. The CDR3 nucleotides read TGTGCAAGGACTAGCGGGTACAATGAGCAGTTCTTC. Its protein is CARTSGYNEQFF.